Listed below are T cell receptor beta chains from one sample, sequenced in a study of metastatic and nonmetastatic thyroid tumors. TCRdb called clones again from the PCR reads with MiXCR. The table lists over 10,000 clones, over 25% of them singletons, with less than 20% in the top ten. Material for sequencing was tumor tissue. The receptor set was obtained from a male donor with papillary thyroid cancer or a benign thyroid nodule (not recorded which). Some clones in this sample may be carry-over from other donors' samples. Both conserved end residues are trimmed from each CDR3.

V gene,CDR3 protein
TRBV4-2,ASSQDGVKREAF
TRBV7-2,ASSLNRLLL
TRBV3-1,ASSQGGDNSPLL
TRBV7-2,ASSLQAGNTIY
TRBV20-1,SARARTGGGQPQH
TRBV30,AWSPLGASGYT
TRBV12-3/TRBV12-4,ASSLGKDEQY
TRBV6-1,ASSSGTGGGGNTIY
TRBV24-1,ATSDNTGFDYGYT
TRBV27,AVNGTGYEQY
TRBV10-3,AISFRQGDSPLH
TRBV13,ASSSLDYEQY
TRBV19,ASSMRGADTEAF
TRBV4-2,ASSQDRTARWRKGQY
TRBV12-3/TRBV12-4,ASSASLGGSYEQY
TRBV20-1,SARTPSGTWGEQY
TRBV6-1,ASSEGTSGADTQY
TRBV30,AWSVETQY
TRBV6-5,ASSYGTFAGTAEETQY
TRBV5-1,ASSPGTGGAGGNQPQH
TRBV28,ASSSPAISGGLFNYEQY
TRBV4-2,ASSDRVSNQHPH
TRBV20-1,SANGIATNEKLF
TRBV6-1,ASSDRNDSPLH